A selection of T cell receptor beta chains follows, all from one sample in a study of human T cells and chemical hapten exposure. TCRdb reprocessed the RACE reads with MiXCR, giving one entry per CDR3 protein. The profile shows some 46,000 distinct CDR3 sequences, roughly 4% of them singletons. The sample consisted of whole blood. These receptors came from a female donor in good health. Some clones in this sample may be carry-over from other donors' samples. Both conserved end residues are part of each CDR3. D genes are given only for firm matches. Size is omitted from some rows. Given values are once, few, many or a class for expanded clones.

V	D	size	J	CDR3	DNA
TRBV11-2	.	many	TRBJ2-3	CASSSLGGGSTDTQYF	TGTGCCAGCAGCTCCCTGGGCGGAGGTAGCACAGATACGCAGTATTTT
TRBV3-1	TRBD1	many	TRBJ1-3	CASSQDRGYGNTIYF	TGTGCCAGCAGCCAGGACAGGGGGTATGGAAACACCATATATTTT
TRBV3-1	.	.	TRBJ1-3	CASSPTSGNTIYF	TGTGCCAGCAGCCCCACCTCTGGAAACACCATATATTTT
TRBV20-1	TRBD1	many	TRBJ1-2	CSAREGGNIYGYTF	TGCAGTGCTAGAGAAGGGGGCAATATCTATGGCTACACCTTC
TRBV11-1	.	many	TRBJ2-7	CASSLASFYEQYF	TGTGCCAGCAGCTTAGCCAGCTTCTACGAGCAGTACTTC
TRBV12-3/TRBV12-4	.	many	TRBJ2-1	CASSVWGGAGEQFF	TGTGCCAGCAGCGTCTGGGGGGGGGCCGGTGAGCAGTTCTTC
TRBV20-1	.	many	TRBJ1-2	CSAHLQGGYYGYTF	TGCAGTGCCCACCTCCAAGGGGGATACTATGGCTACACCTTC
TRBV5-1	.	many	TRBJ1-2	CASSLWASANYGYTF	TGCGCCAGCAGCTTGTGGGCCTCAGCTAACTATGGCTACACCTTC
TRBV18	.	many	TRBJ1-6	CASSPFSENGSPLHF	TGTGCCAGCTCACCGTTCAGTGAAAACGGGTCACCCCTCCACTTT
TRBV28	.	many	TRBJ1-2	CASSSDYGYTF	TGTGCCAGCAGTTCCGACTATGGCTACACCTTC
TRBV9	.	many	TRBJ2-7	CASSVKGEQYF	TGTGCCAGCAGCGTAAAGGGCGAGCAGTACTTC
TRBV9	.	many	TRBJ2-1	CASSVVLVGEQFF	TGTGCCAGCAGCGTAGTGTTAGTTGGTGAGCAGTTCTTC
TRBV12-3/TRBV12-4	TRBD1	many	TRBJ2-7	CASSRQGNSYEQYF	TGTGCCAGCAGTCGACAGGGCAACTCCTACGAGCAGTACTTC
TRBV12-5	.	few	TRBJ2-1	CASGLVAGSRGRDNEQFF	TGTGCTAGTGGTTTGGTCGCTGGGAGCAGGGGTCGAGACAATGAGCAGTTCTTC
TRBV27	.	medium-sized	TRBJ1-6	CASSLSSYNSPLHF	TGTGCCAGCAGTTTAAGCTCCTATAATTCACCCCTCCACTTT
TRBV9	.	many	TRBJ1-1	CASSVLQDQNTEAFF	TGTGCCAGCAGCGTATTACAGGATCAGAACACTGAAGCTTTCTTT
TRBV7-2	.	many	TRBJ2-3	CASSLFGGLTTDTQYF	TGTGCCAGCAGCTTATTCGGAGGGCTTACAACAGATACGCAGTATTTT
TRBV20-1	.	many	TRBJ2-4	CSARPGEFKNIQYF	TGCAGTGCTAGACCGGGAGAATTCAAAAACATTCAGTACTTC
TRBV5-5	TRBD1	many	TRBJ1-6	CASSFDRGYNSPLHF	TGTGCCAGCAGCTTTGACAGGGGATATAATTCACCCCTCCACTTT
TRBV25-1	TRBD1	many	TRBJ1-6	CASSYRGDNSPLHF	TGTGCCAGCAGCTACAGGGGGGATAATTCACCCCTCCACTTT
TRBV3-1	.	many	TRBJ1-1	CASSQVTRGEAFF	TGTGCCAGCAGCCAAGTTACCCGGGGGGAAGCTTTCTTT
TRBV11-1	TRBD1	many	TRBJ2-3	CASSLVGQPSTDTQYF	TGTGCCAGCAGCTTAGTGGGACAGCCTAGCACAGATACGCAGTATTTT
TRBV12-3/TRBV12-4	TRBD2	many	TRBJ2-7	CASSLGLAAWEQYF	TGTGCCAGCAGTTTGGGACTAGCCGCGTGGGAGCAGTACTTC
TRBV12-3/TRBV12-4	.	.	TRBJ1-2	CASSQSYYGYTF	TGTGCCAGCTCGCAGTCCTACTATGGCTACACCTTC
TRBV7-2	.	many	TRBJ2-3	CASSALLDTQYF	TGTGCCAGCAGCGCCCTACTAGATACGCAGTATTTT
TRBV20-1	.	many	TRBJ2-5	CSAKRTAQETQYF	TGCAGTGCCAAAAGGACGGCCCAAGAGACCCAGTACTTC
TRBV6-6	.	many	TRBJ1-5	CASSYGGGGNQPQHF	TGTGCCAGCAGTTACGGGGGTGGGGGCAATCAGCCCCAGCATTTT
TRBV4-2	TRBD1	many	TRBJ1-1	CASSRTGNMNTEAFF	TGTGCCAGCAGCCGGACAGGGAATATGAACACTGAAGCTTTCTTT